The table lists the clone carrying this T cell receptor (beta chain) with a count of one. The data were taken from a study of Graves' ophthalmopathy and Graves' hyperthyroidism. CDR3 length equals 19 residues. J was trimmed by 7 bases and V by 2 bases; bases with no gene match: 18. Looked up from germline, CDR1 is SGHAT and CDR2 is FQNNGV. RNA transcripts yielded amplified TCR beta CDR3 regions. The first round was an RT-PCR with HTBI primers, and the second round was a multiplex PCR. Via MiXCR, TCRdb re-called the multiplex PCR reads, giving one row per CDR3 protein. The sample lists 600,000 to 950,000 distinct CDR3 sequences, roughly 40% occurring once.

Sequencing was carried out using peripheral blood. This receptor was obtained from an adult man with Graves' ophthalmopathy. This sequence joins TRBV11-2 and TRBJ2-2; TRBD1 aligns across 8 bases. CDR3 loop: CASSLPQWTGTGTLGELFF. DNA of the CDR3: TGTGCCAGCAGCTTACCACAATGGACCGGGACAGGCACACTCGGGGAGCTGTTTTTT.